A selection of T cell receptor beta chains follows, all from one sample in a study of T-cell reconstitution after alpha-beta-depleted transplantation in children. From the PCR reads, TCRdb called clonotypes with MiXCR, one entry per CDR3 protein. The sample holds 550,000 to 800,000 distinct CDR3 sequences, around 14% seen once. The material was PBMCs, obtained before TCRalphabeta/CD19-depleted stem cell transplant. These receptor sequences come from a girl aged 2-15 years with congenital amegakaryocytic thrombocytopenia, due to receive a stem cell transplant. Both conserved end residues are part of each CDR3. A D gene is named only where the DNA matches it firmly. Part of the rows lack a size; the others show once, few, many or a class for expanded clones.

cdr3_nt	cdr3_aa	d_call	clone_size	v_call	j_call
TGCAGCGTGGCCCCCTCCAAGGGCCCCGCCTACGAGCAGTACTTC	CSVAPSKGPAYEQYF	-	-	TRBV29-1	TRBJ2-7
TGCAGTGCTAGATCTGTAGCGGGATCCCAAGAGACCCAGTACTTC	CSARSVAGSQETQYF	TRBD2	few	TRBV20-1	TRBJ2-5
TGTGCCAGCAGCAAAGTCGGCCTAGGGCGTACAATTAATGAGCAGTTCTTC	CASSKVGLGRTINEQFF	-	few	TRBV21-1	TRBJ2-1
TGTGCCAGCAGCTTAACACCAAGCGGTGAAGCTTTCTTT	CASSLTPSGEAFF	-	many	TRBV7-8	TRBJ1-1
TGTGCCAGCAGCAGGGGGCCTCAGCCCCAGCATTTT	CASSRGPQPQHF	TRBD1	-	TRBV12-3/TRBV12-4	TRBJ1-5
TGCAGTGCTAGAGAATCCGGGCAGGAGACCCAGTACTTC	CSARESGQETQYF	-	many	TRBV20-1	TRBJ2-5
TGCAGCGTTGAAACAGATTCCTACGAGCAGTACTTC	CSVETDSYEQYF	-	few	TRBV29-1	TRBJ2-7
TGTGCCAGTAGTCCTAATCCCCTTAGCGGGAAATACTACGAGCAGTACTTC	CASSPNPLSGKYYEQYF	TRBD2	few	TRBV19	TRBJ2-7
TGCGCCAGCAGCCAAGGTCAGATTATTTACAATGAGCAGTTCTTC	CASSQGQIIYNEQFF	-	many	TRBV4-1	TRBJ2-1
TGTGCCACCAGTGGACTAGCGGCTCCAGAGACCCAGTACTTC	CATSGLAAPETQYF	TRBD2	few	TRBV24-1	TRBJ2-5
TGCGCCAGCAGGGCCGGGACTAGAACCGGGGAGCTGTTTTTT	CASRAGTRTGELFF	TRBD2	few	TRBV5-1	TRBJ2-2
TGTGCTAGTGGTTTGCAGGTTATCGGCGAGCAGTACTTC	CASGLQVIGEQYF	-	-	TRBV12-5	TRBJ2-7
TGCGCTTCAGGGTACAGGACCGTTATCAATGAGCAGTTCTTC	CASGYRTVINEQFF	-	many	TRBV29-1	TRBJ2-1
TGCGCCAGCAGCTTGGTCAAAGGCAGCCACACAGATACGCAGTATTTT	CASSLVKGSHTDTQYF	-	few	TRBV5-1	TRBJ2-3
TGTGCCAGCAGCGCAGTTGGCTACCAGTGGGATACGCAGTATTTT	CASSAVGYQWDTQYF	-	-	TRBV7-3	TRBJ2-3
TGTGCCAGTAGTGCCCGGGACAGGGGGCGCTCCTACGAGCAGTACTTC	CASSARDRGRSYEQYF	TRBD1	-	TRBV19	TRBJ2-7
TGCGCCAGCAGCTTAGGGCGAGACAGTGAAGCTTTCTTT	CASSLGRDSEAFF	-	-	TRBV5-1	TRBJ1-1
TGCGCCAGCAGTGGGAGAACGATGGGCACAGATACGCAGTATTTT	CASSGRTMGTDTQYF	-	many	TRBV10-2	TRBJ2-3
TGCGCCAGCAGCTTACAGGGTAGTGTGGAGACCCAGTACTTC	CASSLQGSVETQYF	-	many	TRBV5-1	TRBJ2-5
TGTGCCAGCAGTCGACGGGGGACTAGCGCCTCACATGAGCAGTTCTTC	CASSRRGTSASHEQFF	TRBD2	many	TRBV12-3/TRBV12-4	TRBJ2-1
TGTGCCTGGAGTGTGTACGTCGACAATGAGCAGTTCTTC	CAWSVYVDNEQFF	-	-	TRBV30	TRBJ2-1
TGTGCCAGCAGTTCACATGCCTTGAAAGGGGGTGGCTACACCTTC	CASSSHALKGGGYTF	-	many	TRBV12-3/TRBV12-4	TRBJ1-2
TGCAGTGCTACGCTAGCGGGCCTCCGCTACAATGAGCAGTTCTTC	CSATLAGLRYNEQFF	TRBD2	many	TRBV20-1	TRBJ2-1
TGTGCCAGAGGGGATGATAATTCACCCCTCCACTTT	CARGDDNSPLHF	-	few	TRBV5-5	TRBJ1-6
TGCAGCGTTGTGATCCAGGGGAACACTGAAGCTTTCTTT	CSVVIQGNTEAFF	-	many	TRBV29-1	TRBJ1-1
TGTGCCAGCAGCCGGGGTGCAACTAATGAAAAACTGTTTTTT	CASSRGATNEKLFF	-	many	TRBV7-2	TRBJ1-4
TGTGCAAGTAAACGGGGGGCACATTCACCCCTCCACTTT	CASKRGAHSPLHF	-	many	TRBV12-3/TRBV12-4	TRBJ1-6
TGTGCCACCAGTGACCAAAACCCCACAGGGATCGGAGAGACCCAGTACTTC	CATSDQNPTGIGETQYF	-	-	TRBV24-1	TRBJ2-5
TGTGCCATCAGCCCTGGACTAGCGGGCGTGTCCTACGAGCAGTACTTC	CAISPGLAGVSYEQYF	TRBD2	-	TRBV7-9	TRBJ2-7
TGCAGTGCTAGTCGTGGTGCGGCGGGGTTCAGGGATACGCAGTATTTT	CSASRGAAGFRDTQYF	-	-	TRBV20-1	TRBJ2-3
TGTGCCATCAGGGAAACGGGACAGGGGCTCTACGAGCAGTACTTC	CAIRETGQGLYEQYF	TRBD1	many	TRBV10-3	TRBJ2-7
TGTGCCAGCTCACACCCACTAGCGGGTAGGCTCGGGAATGAGCAGTTCTTC	CASSHPLAGRLGNEQFF	TRBD2	few	TRBV18	TRBJ2-1
TGCGCCAGCAGCGCCTCCGGGACTAGCGGGAAATCCTACAATGAGCAGTTCTTC	CASSASGTSGKSYNEQFF	TRBD2	-	TRBV5-1	TRBJ2-1
TGTGCCAGCAGAGACCTAGCTGCAAACTACAATGAGCAGTTCTTC	CASRDLAANYNEQFF	-	many	TRBV12-3/TRBV12-4	TRBJ2-1
TGCAGCGTTGAGTCCGGGACACGCGAGGGAAAACTGTTTTTT	CSVESGTREGKLFF	-	many	TRBV29-1	TRBJ1-4
TGTGCCATGGGCCCCGGGCGGTTCTTGTCCTACAATGAGCAGTTCTTC	CAMGPGRFLSYNEQFF	-	-	TRBV5-2	TRBJ2-1
TGCGCCAGCAGCCCATGGGGACCCGACACAGATACGCAGTATTTT	CASSPWGPDTDTQYF	-	many	TRBV4-1	TRBJ2-3
TGCAGTGCTAGTCCCGGATCTGGCAATCAGCCCCAGCATTTT	CSASPGSGNQPQHF	-	many	TRBV20-1	TRBJ1-5
TGCGCCAGCAGCCCCACAGGGATGCCGAACACTGAAGCTTTCTTT	CASSPTGMPNTEAFF	-	few	TRBV5-1	TRBJ1-1
TGTGCCACCAGTGACAGAGGACTAGCGGGAGGAGCAGATACGCAGTATTTT	CATSDRGLAGGADTQYF	TRBD2	-	TRBV24-1	TRBJ2-3
TGTGCCACCAGTGTGGGGAACTACGAGCAGTACTTC	CATSVGNYEQYF	-	few	TRBV15	TRBJ2-7
TGCAGTGCTAGAAACACTAGCGGGAGGTCTCATGAGCAGTTCTTC	CSARNTSGRSHEQFF	TRBD2	many	TRBV20-1	TRBJ2-1
TGTGCCAGCAGTGGGTTGAACTATGGGTCGGTAGACATTCAGTACTTC	CASSGLNYGSVDIQYF	-	-	TRBV28	TRBJ2-4
TGCAGTGCTAGCGTTGCGACAGGGATATCCTACGAGCAGTACTTC	CSASVATGISYEQYF	TRBD1	many	TRBV20-1	TRBJ2-7
TGCAGTGCTAGAGATCGTCACCTAGTTCGCAATGAGCAGTTCTTC	CSARDRHLVRNEQFF	-	many	TRBV20-1	TRBJ2-1
TGTGCCAGCAGCTTAAGAGGGGTGGGCAATCAGCCCCAGCATTTT	CASSLRGVGNQPQHF	-	many	TRBV7-8	TRBJ1-5
TGTGCCAGCAGCACCCGGACTAGCGGGAGTGGTAGGACAGATACGCAGTATTTT	CASSTRTSGSGRTDTQYF	TRBD2	many	TRBV11-2	TRBJ2-3
TGCGCCAGCAGCTTGAGTTCAGGGGGTAGCTATGGCTACACCTTC	CASSLSSGGSYGYTF	TRBD1	many	TRBV5-1	TRBJ1-2
TGTGCCAGCAGCTCCACAGCGGGAGGCAATGAGCAGTTCTTC	CASSSTAGGNEQFF	TRBD2	-	TRBV12-3/TRBV12-4	TRBJ2-1
TGTGCCACCTGGGACGGAACTTATGGCTACACCTTC	CATWDGTYGYTF	-	-	TRBV24-1	TRBJ1-2
TGCGCCAGCAGCCCCAGGACTAGCGGGAGTTTCGGGTACGAGCAGTACTTC	CASSPRTSGSFGYEQYF	TRBD2	-	TRBV5-1	TRBJ2-7
TGCGCCAGCAGCTTGGAAACTGCGGAACCTGAAGCTTTCTTT	CASSLETAEPEAFF	-	few	TRBV5-1	TRBJ1-1
TGTGCCAGCAAGATAGCGGGAGTGGGGAATGAGCAGTTCTTC	CASKIAGVGNEQFF	TRBD2	few	TRBV7-9	TRBJ2-1
TGCGCCAGCAGCTTGGGAATAGGGAACACTGAAGCTTTCTTT	CASSLGIGNTEAFF	-	many	TRBV5-1	TRBJ1-1
TGCTGTGCTAGAGACGCGACTAGCGGGAGCCTCTCCTACGAGCAGTACTTC	CCARDATSGSLSYEQYF	TRBD2	few	TRBV20-1	TRBJ2-7
TGCAGCGTTGAAGGGGACGCCAGGGAGCTGTTTTTT	CSVEGDARELFF	-	many	TRBV29-1	TRBJ2-2
TGCGCCAGCAGCTTGGAATTAGCGGGAGCGGAAAACATTCAGTACTTC	CASSLELAGAENIQYF	TRBD2	many	TRBV5-1	TRBJ2-4